A selection of T cell receptor beta chains follows, all from one sample in a study of molecular identifiers for immune sequencing clone quantification. TCRdb analysed the PCR reads with MiXCR anew, one entry per CDR3 protein. The sample yields about 65,000 distinct CDR3 sequences, about a fifth seen once. The sample taken for sequencing was naive CD8+ T cells from blood, with Jurkat cell RNA spiked in. The receptors shown here come from a human donor in good health. Some libraries in this study had Jurkat cell RNA spiked in. Both conserved end residues are part of each CDR3. Each record gives: clone size, D gene, J gene, V gene, CDR3 DNA, CDR3 protein. A D gene is named only where the DNA matches it firmly. Expanded clones are given a class, and other clones once, few, many or no size at all.

clone size: .; D gene: TRBD2; J gene: TRBJ2-3; V gene: TRBV7-9; CDR3 DNA: TGTGCCAGCAGCTTCGGGACTAGCGTTAGCACAGATACGCAGTATTTT; CDR3 protein: CASSFGTSVSTDTQYF
clone size: .; D gene: TRBD2; J gene: TRBJ2-7; V gene: TRBV29-1; CDR3 DNA: TGCAGCGTGCAGGGTTCGGCTAGCGGGAACTACGAGCAGTACTTC; CDR3 protein: CSVQGSASGNYEQYF
clone size: many; D gene: TRBD2; J gene: TRBJ2-4; V gene: TRBV6-6; CDR3 DNA: TGTGCCAGCAGTTATATGGCTAGCGGGGTCCTAGCCAAAAACATTCAGTACTTC; CDR3 protein: CASSYMASGVLAKNIQYF
clone size: many; D gene: .; J gene: TRBJ2-1; V gene: TRBV11-3; CDR3 DNA: TGTGCCAGCAGCTTGCCGTATATCTACAATGAGCAGTTCTTC; CDR3 protein: CASSLPYIYNEQFF
clone size: medium-sized; D gene: TRBD2; J gene: TRBJ2-3; V gene: TRBV6-2/TRBV6-3; CDR3 DNA: TGTGCCAGCAGTATCCGGACTAGCGGGAGACTCACAGATACGCAGTATTTT; CDR3 protein: CASSIRTSGRLTDTQYF
clone size: .; D gene: .; J gene: TRBJ2-2; V gene: TRBV5-5; CDR3 DNA: TGTGCCAGCAGCTCGGGAGACCCGTACACCGGGGAGCTGTTTTTT; CDR3 protein: CASSSGDPYTGELFF
clone size: many; D gene: .; J gene: TRBJ2-5; V gene: TRBV14; CDR3 DNA: TGTGCCAGCAGCCAAGATCTGCAGGAGCAGAAAGAGACCCAGTACTTC; CDR3 protein: CASSQDLQEQKETQYF
clone size: many; D gene: TRBD2; J gene: TRBJ2-1; V gene: TRBV6-6; CDR3 DNA: TGTGCCAGCAGCGCGCTTTCAGAGGGACTAGCGGCGTCCTACAATGAGCAGTTCTTC; CDR3 protein: CASSALSEGLAASYNEQFF
clone size: few; D gene: TRBD2; J gene: TRBJ2-1; V gene: TRBV27; CDR3 DNA: TGTGCCAGCAGTCCCTCCTTGGCGGGAGGGCCGGATGAGCAGTTCTTC; CDR3 protein: CASSPSLAGGPDEQFF
clone size: many; D gene: .; J gene: TRBJ2-2; V gene: TRBV5-1; CDR3 DNA: TGCGCCAGCAGCTTACAACTAGCTGTACCCCCCGGGGAGCTGTTTTTT; CDR3 protein: CASSLQLAVPPGELFF
clone size: many; D gene: TRBD2; J gene: TRBJ2-7; V gene: TRBV7-9; CDR3 DNA: TGTGCCAGCAGCTCGACGGGGCGGGGGTACGAGCAGTACTTC; CDR3 protein: CASSSTGRGYEQYF
clone size: many; D gene: .; J gene: TRBJ2-7; V gene: TRBV27; CDR3 DNA: TGTGCCAGCAGTTACGGGGGACCCTACGAGCAGTACTTC; CDR3 protein: CASSYGGPYEQYF
clone size: many; D gene: TRBD2; J gene: TRBJ2-3; V gene: TRBV28; CDR3 DNA: TGTGCCAGCAGTTTACTCCTAGCGGGAGGGGAATTGTCTAGCACAGATACGCAGTATTTT; CDR3 protein: CASSLLLAGGELSSTDTQYF
clone size: many; D gene: .; J gene: TRBJ1-3; V gene: TRBV27; CDR3 DNA: TGTGCCAGCAGTTTAACGGGAATGTCTGGAAACACCATATATTTT; CDR3 protein: CASSLTGMSGNTIYF
clone size: many; D gene: TRBD1; J gene: TRBJ1-6; V gene: TRBV29-1; CDR3 DNA: TGCAGCGTTACGGCAGGGGGGGTGAATTCACCCCTCCACTTT; CDR3 protein: CSVTAGGVNSPLHF
clone size: few; D gene: TRBD2; J gene: TRBJ2-7; V gene: TRBV4-1; CDR3 DNA: TGCGCCAGCAGCCAAGTCCCAGCGGGAGTATACGAGCAGTACTTC; CDR3 protein: CASSQVPAGVYEQYF
clone size: few; D gene: .; J gene: TRBJ2-1; V gene: TRBV27; CDR3 DNA: TGTGCCAGCAGTAACGGGAATGAGCAGTTCTTC; CDR3 protein: CASSNGNEQFF
clone size: many; D gene: TRBD2; J gene: TRBJ2-1; V gene: TRBV15; CDR3 DNA: TGTGCCACCAGCCCGCGGAGTAGCGGGTCTAACAATGAGCAGTTCTTC; CDR3 protein: CATSPRSSGSNNEQFF